These 10 T cell receptor beta chains share one sample of origin, sequenced in a study of T cells in Graves' hyperthyroidism and ophthalmopathy. Researchers took RNA transcripts and amplified the TCR beta CDR3 regions from them. First-round RT-PCR with HTBI primers amplified the TCR CDR3 region. TCRdb ran MiXCR on the multiplex PCR reads and lists one entry per CDR3 protein. The data hold hundreds of thousands of distinct CDR3 sequences, with around 21% observed a single time. The sequenced sample was blood. These receptors all come from a young man with Graves' ophthalmopathy.

This clonotype was detected ten times or more. The chain joins TRBV18 to TRBJ1-1; D is ambiguous. Trimming pared 2 bases from V and 3 bases from J, leaving 4 bases between. Germline assignment: CDR1 KGHSH and CDR2 LQKENI. The CDR3 runs 12 residues. The CDR3 nucleotides are TGTGCCAGCTCACCAGGGGACACTGAAGCTTTCTTT. It translates to CASSPGDTEAFF.

V and J are TRBV7-2 and TRBJ2-2; D possibly uses TRBD1 or TRBD2 (7 bases each). Trimming pared 4 bases from V and 5 bases from J, leaving 14 bases between. Germline-derived CDR1 and CDR2 are SGHTA and FQGNSA. CDR3 length equals 15 residues. The CDR3 loop reads CASSSYRGGTGELFF. CDR3 bases: TGTGCCAGCAGCTCGTACAGGGGAGGGACCGGGGAGCTGTTTTTT.

The chain couples TRBV20-1 to TRBJ1-5; 11 bases are shared with TRBD1. V dropped 5 bases and J dropped 3; count of bases not matched to a gene: 6. The germline CDR1 and CDR2 sequences are DFQATT and SNEGSKA (reference sequence). The CDR3 is made up of 15 amino acids. CDR3 region: CSAVDRGRPNQPQHF. The CDR3 bases are TGCAGTGCTGTGGACAGGGGGCGACCCAATCAGCCCCAGCATTTT.

The chain joins TRBV28 to TRBJ2-7; D perhaps matches TRBD2 (6 bases). Germline CDR1 MDHEN, CDR2 SYDVKM. V dropped 8 bases and J dropped 2 bases, with 13 bases sitting between them. This CDR3 has 13 amino acids. In DNA form, the CDR3 reads TGTGCCAGCGCCGCCGGGGAGGCCTACGAGCAGTACTTC. This sequence encodes CASAAGEAYEQYF.

A remark on this clonotype: A single base separates this from a much larger clone, so it may be a read error. The chain joins TRBV12-3 or TRBV12-4 to TRBJ2-7, with no clear D. The length of the CDR3 is 14 residues. CDR3 amino acids: CAGSFSGQTYEQYF. CDR3 nucleotide sequence: TGTGCCGGCAGTTTTTCCGGGCAAACGTACGAGCAGTACTTC.

The chain uses TRBV14 and TRBJ1-6; no clear D. The CDR3 is 13 amino acids. V lost 2 bases and J lost 10, with 9 bases in between. CDR1 is SGHDN and CDR2 is FVKESK in the germline V gene. CDR3 nucleotide sequence: TGTGCCAGCAGCCAAACTGGGCAGTCACCCCTCCACTTT. It codes for CASSQTGQSPLHF.

To note about this clonotype: This may arise from a read error, as a much more abundant clone is one base away. V usage is TRBV5-1 and J usage is TRBJ2-3; D is uncertain. The J call may be faulty, since TRBJ1-5 better matches the DNA end. Germline V gene sequence: CDR1 SGHRS, CDR2 YFSETQ. The CDR3 length is 14 residues. Written as DNA, the CDR3 is TGCGCCAGCAGCTCTGGCGGCCTTCGGGATACGCAGCATTTT. Amino acids: CASSSGGLRDTQHF.

Comment on this clonotype: Compared with germline, one end of the junction differs, possibly owing to a read error. The rearrangement links TRBV20-1 to TRBJ1-5, with 7 bases matching TRBD1. Per the germline V gene, CDR1 is DFQATT and CDR2 is SNEGSKA (reference sequence). The CDR3 sequence is 16 residues long. CDR3 sequence reads: CSTRRSGGTSNQPQHF. In DNA form, the CDR3 reads TGCAGTACTAGGAGGTCAGGGGGGACTAGCAATCAGCCCCAGCATTTT.

Comment on this clonotype: Since a much larger clone is just one base distant, this may be a read error. The CDR3 loop is CASRFGALYETQYF. CDR3 DNA sequence: TGTGCCAGCAGGTTTGGCGCCTTGTACGAGACCCAGTACTTC. The chain combines TRBV12-3 or TRBV12-4 with TRBJ2-5; D not certain. The CDR3 has 14 amino acids. The V end lost 6 bases, the J end lost 5 bases, and 16 bases lay between the germline ends.

On this clonotype: A much larger clone lies one base from this, so it may be a read error. V is TRBV7-3 and J is TRBJ1-1, with D possibly being TRBD1 (6 bases). CDR3 size: 13 residues. V was cut by 6 bases and J by 11 bases, with 19 bases left in between. Germline V gene data show CDR1 as SGHTA and CDR2 as FQGTGA. Written as DNA, the CDR3 is TGTGCCAGCAGGCTAACTTACCGGGACAATGCTTTCTTT. Translated: CASRLTYRDNAFF.